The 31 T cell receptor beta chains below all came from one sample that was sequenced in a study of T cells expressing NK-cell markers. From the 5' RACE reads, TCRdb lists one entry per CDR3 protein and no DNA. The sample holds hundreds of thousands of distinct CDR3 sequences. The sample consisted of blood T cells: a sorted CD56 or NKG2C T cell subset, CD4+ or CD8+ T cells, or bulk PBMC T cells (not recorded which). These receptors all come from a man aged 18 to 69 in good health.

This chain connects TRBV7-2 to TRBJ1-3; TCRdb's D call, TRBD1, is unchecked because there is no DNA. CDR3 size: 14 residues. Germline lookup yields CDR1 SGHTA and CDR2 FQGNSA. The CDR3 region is CASSPPPGGNTIYF.

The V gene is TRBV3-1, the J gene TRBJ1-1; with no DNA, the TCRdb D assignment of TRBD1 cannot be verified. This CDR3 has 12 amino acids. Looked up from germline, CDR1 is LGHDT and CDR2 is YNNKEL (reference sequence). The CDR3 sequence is CASSLPGGEAFF.

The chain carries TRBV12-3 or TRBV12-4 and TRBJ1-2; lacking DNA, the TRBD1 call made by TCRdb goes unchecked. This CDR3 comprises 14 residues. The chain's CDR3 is CASRTSGQGYGYTF.

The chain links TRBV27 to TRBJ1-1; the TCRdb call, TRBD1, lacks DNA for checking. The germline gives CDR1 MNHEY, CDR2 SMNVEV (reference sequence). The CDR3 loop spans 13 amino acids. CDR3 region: CASSLRAGPEAFF.

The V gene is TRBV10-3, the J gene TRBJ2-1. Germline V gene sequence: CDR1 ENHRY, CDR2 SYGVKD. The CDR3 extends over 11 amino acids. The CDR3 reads CAISDSDEQFF.

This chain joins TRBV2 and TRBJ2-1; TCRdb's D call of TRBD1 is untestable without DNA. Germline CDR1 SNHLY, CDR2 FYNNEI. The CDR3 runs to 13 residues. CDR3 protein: CASRRQVYNEQFF.

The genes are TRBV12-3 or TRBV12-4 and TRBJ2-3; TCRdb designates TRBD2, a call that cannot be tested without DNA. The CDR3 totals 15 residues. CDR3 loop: CASSLGLARTDTQYF.

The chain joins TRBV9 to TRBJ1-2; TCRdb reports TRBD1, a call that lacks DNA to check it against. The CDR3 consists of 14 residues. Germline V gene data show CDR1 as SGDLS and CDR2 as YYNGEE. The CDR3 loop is CASSATGGNYGYTF.

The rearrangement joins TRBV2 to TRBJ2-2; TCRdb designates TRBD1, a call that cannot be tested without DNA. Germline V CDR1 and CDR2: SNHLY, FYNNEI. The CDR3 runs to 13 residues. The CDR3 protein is CASRTTGPGELFF.

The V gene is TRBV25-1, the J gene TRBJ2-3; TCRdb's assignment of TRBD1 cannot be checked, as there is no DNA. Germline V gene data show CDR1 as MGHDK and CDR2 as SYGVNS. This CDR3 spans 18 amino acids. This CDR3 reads CASSAVGGGGPRTDTQYF.

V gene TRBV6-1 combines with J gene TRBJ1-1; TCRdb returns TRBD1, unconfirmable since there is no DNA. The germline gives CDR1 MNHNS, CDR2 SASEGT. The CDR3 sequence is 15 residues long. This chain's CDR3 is CASSAVRGQNTEAFF.

The CDR3 sequence: CASSLDGTGAVYEQYF. The rearrangement links TRBV12-3 or TRBV12-4 to TRBJ2-7; the D call from TCRdb, TRBD1, cannot be confirmed without DNA. The CDR3 spans 16 residues.

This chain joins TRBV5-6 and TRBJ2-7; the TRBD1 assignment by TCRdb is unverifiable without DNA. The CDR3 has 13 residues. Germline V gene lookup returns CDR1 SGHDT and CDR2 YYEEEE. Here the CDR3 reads CASSPYSRVEQYF.

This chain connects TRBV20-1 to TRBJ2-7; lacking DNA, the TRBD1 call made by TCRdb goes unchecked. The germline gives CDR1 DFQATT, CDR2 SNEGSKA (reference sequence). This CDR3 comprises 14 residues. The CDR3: CSAHSDGGGIQQYF.

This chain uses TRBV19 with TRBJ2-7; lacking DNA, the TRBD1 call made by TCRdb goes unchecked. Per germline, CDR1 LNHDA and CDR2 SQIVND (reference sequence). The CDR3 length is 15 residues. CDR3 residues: CASTAPRRGGYEQYF.

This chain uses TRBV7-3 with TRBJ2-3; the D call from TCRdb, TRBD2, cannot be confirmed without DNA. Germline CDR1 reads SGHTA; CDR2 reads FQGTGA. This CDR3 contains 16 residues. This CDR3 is CASSPLAGGIADTQYF.

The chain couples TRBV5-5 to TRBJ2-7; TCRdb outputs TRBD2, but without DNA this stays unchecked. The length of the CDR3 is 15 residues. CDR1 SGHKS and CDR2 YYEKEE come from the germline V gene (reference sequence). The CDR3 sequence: CASSLDRGPTYEQYF.

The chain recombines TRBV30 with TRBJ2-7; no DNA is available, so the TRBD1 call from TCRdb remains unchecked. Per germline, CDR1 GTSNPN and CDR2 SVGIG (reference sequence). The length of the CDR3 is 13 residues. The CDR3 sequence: CALTGASSYEQYF.

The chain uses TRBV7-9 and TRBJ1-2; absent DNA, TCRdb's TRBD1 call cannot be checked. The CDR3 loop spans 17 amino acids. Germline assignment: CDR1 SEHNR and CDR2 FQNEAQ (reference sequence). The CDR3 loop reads CASSSLSGGELNYGYTF.

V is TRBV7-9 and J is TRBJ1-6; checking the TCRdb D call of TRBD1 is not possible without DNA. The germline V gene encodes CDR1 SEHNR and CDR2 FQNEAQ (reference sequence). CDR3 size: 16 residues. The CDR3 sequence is CASSTKGQGQNSPLHF.

CDR3 loop: CAWTGGGYTEAFF. This sequence joins TRBV30 and TRBJ1-1; TCRdb outputs TRBD1, but without DNA this stays unchecked. Germline CDR1 GTSNPN, CDR2 SVGIG (reference sequence). The CDR3 extends over 13 amino acids.

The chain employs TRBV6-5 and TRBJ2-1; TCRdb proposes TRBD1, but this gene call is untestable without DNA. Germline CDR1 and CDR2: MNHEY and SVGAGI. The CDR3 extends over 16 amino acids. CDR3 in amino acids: CASSFSAPGQSNEQFF.

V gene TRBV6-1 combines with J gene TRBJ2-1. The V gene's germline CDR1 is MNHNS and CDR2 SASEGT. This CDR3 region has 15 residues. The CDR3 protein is CASRYTRSGYNEQFF.

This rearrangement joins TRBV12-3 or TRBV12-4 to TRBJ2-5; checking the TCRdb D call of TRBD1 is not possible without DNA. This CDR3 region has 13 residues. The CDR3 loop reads CASSFEGYGAQYF.

CDR3 in amino acids: CASKQSWLYTGELFF. The rearrangement joins TRBV19 to TRBJ2-2. The CDR3 has 15 residues. Germline CDR1 and CDR2: LNHDA and SQIVND (reference sequence).

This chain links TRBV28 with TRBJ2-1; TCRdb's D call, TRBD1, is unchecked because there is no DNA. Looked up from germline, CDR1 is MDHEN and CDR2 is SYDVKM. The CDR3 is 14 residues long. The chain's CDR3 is CASSWYDRANEQFF. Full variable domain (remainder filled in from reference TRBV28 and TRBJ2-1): DVKVTQSSRYLVKRTGEKVFLECVQDMDHENMFWYRQDPGLGLRLIYFSYDVKMKEKGDIPEGYSVSREKKERFSLILESASTNQTSMYLCASSWYDRANEQFFGPGTRLTVL.

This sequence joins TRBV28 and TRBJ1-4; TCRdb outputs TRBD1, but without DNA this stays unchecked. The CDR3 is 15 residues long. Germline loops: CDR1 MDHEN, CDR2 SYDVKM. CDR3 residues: CASMAAGTGGEKLFF.

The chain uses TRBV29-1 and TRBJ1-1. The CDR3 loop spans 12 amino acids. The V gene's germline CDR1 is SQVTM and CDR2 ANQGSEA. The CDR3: CSGQGGDTEAFF.

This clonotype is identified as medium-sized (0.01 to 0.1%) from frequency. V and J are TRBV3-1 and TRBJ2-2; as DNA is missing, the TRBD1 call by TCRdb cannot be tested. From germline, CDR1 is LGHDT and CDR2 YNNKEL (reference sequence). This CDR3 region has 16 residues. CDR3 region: CASSQDRGENTGELFF. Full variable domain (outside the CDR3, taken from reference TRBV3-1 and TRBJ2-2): DTAVSQTPKYLVTQMGNDKSIKCEQNLGHDTMYWYKQDSKKFLKIMFSYNNKELIINETVPNRFSPKSPDKAHLNLHINSLELGDSAVYFCASSQDRGENTGELFFGEGSRLTVL.

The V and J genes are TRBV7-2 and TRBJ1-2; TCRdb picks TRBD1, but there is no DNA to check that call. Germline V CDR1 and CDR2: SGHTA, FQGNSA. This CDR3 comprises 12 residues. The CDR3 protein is CASSFRQGGYTF.

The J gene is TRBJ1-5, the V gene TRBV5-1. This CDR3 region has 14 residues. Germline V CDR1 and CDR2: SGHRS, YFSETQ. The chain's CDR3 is CASSLSPTSQPQHF.